A single sample gave rise to the 9 T cell receptor beta chains below, sequenced in a study of identical twins. TCRdb used MiXCR to reprocess the 5' RACE reads, holding one entry per CDR3 protein. This sample has around 530,000 distinct CDR3 sequences, with 15% found just once. This sample was shared with a second study, whose subject was yellow fever vaccine responses in identical twins.

The material sequenced was CD4+ T cells sorted from blood. The receptors shown here come from a woman aged 18 to 35 in good health.

The CDR3 protein is CASSQINSHSGANVLTF. The CDR3 coding sequence is TGTGCCAGCAGCCAAATTAACAGCCACTCTGGGGCCAACGTCCTGACTTTC. V and J are TRBV14 and TRBJ2-6; no clear D. CDR3 length equals 17 residues. In germline, CDR1 is SGHDN, CDR2 FVKESK. V was shortened by 2 bases and J by 0 bases, with 11 bases between the two germline ends.

The table lists this clonotype with a few counts. The CDR3: CASKPGGGPGNTIYF. CDR3 in DNA: TGTGCCAGCAAACCCGGCGGGGGGCCTGGAAACACCATATATTTT. The chain couples TRBV12-3 or TRBV12-4 to TRBJ1-3, with D possibly being TRBD1 (6 bases). The germline V and J ends were trimmed by 7 bases and 2 bases, with 15 bases remaining between them. There are 15 residues in the CDR3.

This clonotype appeared many times. The rearrangement links TRBV6-1 to TRBJ1-6; TRBD1 matches at 9 bases. Germline assignment: CDR1 MNHNS and CDR2 SASEGT. The CDR3 is made up of 15 amino acids. Losses at the gene ends were 9 bases for V and 12 bases for J; bases not matched to a gene: 15. CDR3 residues: CASSDGDRVHIPLHF. In DNA form, the CDR3 reads TGTGCCAGTTCAGACGGGGACAGGGTCCATATACCCCTCCACTTT.

V gene TRBV11-1 combines with J gene TRBJ2-1, with 11 bases that match TRBD2. The CDR3 covers 21 residues. Trimming took 5 bases from V and 0 from J; bases not matched to a gene: 18. Germline CDR1 SGHAT, CDR2 FQDESV (reference sequence). The CDR3 DNA follows: TGTGCCAGCAGCCGAGTGGGACTAGCGGTTTCTCGTTTGGCCTCCTACAATGAGCAGTTCTTC. It specifies CASSRVGLAVSRLASYNEQFF.

J is TRBJ1-6 and V is TRBV12-3 or TRBV12-4; D remains unclear. V was pared by 6 bases and J by 5 bases, with 11 bases between. CDR3 length: 14 residues. The CDR3 region has the DNA TGTGCCAGCAGCGCCCACCTGGATAATTCACCCCTCCACTTT. Its translation is CASSAHLDNSPLHF.

This clonotype has at least ten counts. J is TRBJ2-1 and V is TRBV12-3 or TRBV12-4; 10 nucleotides align to TRBD2. V lost 5 bases and J lost 13; bases outside the gene matches: 5. There are 12 residues in the CDR3. The CDR3 protein is CASSRTSGDQFF. For the CDR3, the DNA is TGTGCCAGCAGTAGGACTAGCGGAGATCAGTTCTTC.

This rearrangement joins TRBV12-3 or TRBV12-4 to TRBJ2-1; possible D gene TRBD1, 5 bases. This CDR3 contains 14 residues. Trimming removed 4 bases at V and 5 bases at J, with 12 bases between. CDR3 nucleotides: TGTGCCAGCAGTTCCCGGACACCGAACAATGAGCAGTTCTTC. Its protein is CASSSRTPNNEQFF.

The chain is built from TRBV5-1 and TRBJ2-3, with D possibly being TRBD1 or TRBD2 (7 bases each). Trimming took off 4 bases at V and 2 bases at J, with 17 bases between the two ends. Per germline, CDR1 SGHRS and CDR2 YFSETQ. The CDR3 length is 16 residues. The DNA for the CDR3 is TGCGCCAGCAGCAGTCAGGGGGAGGGAAACACAGATACGCAGTATTTT. Translating it yields CASSSQGEGNTDTQYF.

There are a few counts of this clonotype. The genes are TRBV29-1 and TRBJ2-7; TRBD2 aligns across 13 bases. Trimming took 7 bases from V and 4 from J; bases not matched to a gene: 1. The CDR3 totals 12 residues. Germline loops: CDR1 SQVTM, CDR2 ANQGSEA. CDR3 sequence: CSAGLAGYEQYF. The CDR3 DNA follows: TGCAGCGCGGGACTAGCGGGGTACGAGCAGTACTTC.